The 21 T cell receptor beta chains given below trace back to one sample, sequenced in a study of immune evolution from preneoplasia to lung adenocarcinoma. This table comes from immunoSEQ multiplex PCR, and its TCRdb copy is limited to in-frame clones, with some not included. The sample includes tens of thousands of clones, 74% seen only once; the top ten take 5.7%. The sequencing sample was made of FFPE invasive lung adenocarcinoma tissue. These receptors all come from a person in their sixties with invasive lung adenocarcinoma. Some clones in this sample may be carry-over from other donors' samples.

The CDR3 bases are TGCGCCAGCAGCTTGGTTGTCTCCAGGGGAAGCAATCAGCCCCAGCATTTT. Translating gives CASSLVVSRGSNQPQHF. The V gene is TRBV5-1, the J gene TRBJ1-5; D might be TRBD1 (6 bases). Germline CDR1 SGHRS, CDR2 YFSETQ. The V gene lost 0 bases and the J gene lost 1 base, with 14 bases spanning the gap. This CDR3 spans 17 amino acids.

This clone has more than one count but fewer than ten. The chain carries TRBV2 and TRBJ1-4, with D possibly matching TRBD1 (6 bases). This CDR3 is 14 amino acids long. The germline CDR1 and CDR2 sequences are SNHLY and FYNNEI. V dropped 4 bases and J dropped 9 bases, with 15 bases sitting between them. The chain's CDR3 is CASSATGNWKKLFF. DNA for the CDR3: TGTGCCAGCAGTGCCACAGGGAATTGGAAAAAACTGTTTTTT.

This chain joins TRBV5-6 and TRBJ2-1; D remains ambiguous. The V end lost 3 bases, the J end lost 4 bases, and 8 bases lay between the germline ends. Germline lookup yields CDR1 SGHDT and CDR2 YYEEEE. The CDR3 contains 13 residues. CDR3: CASSSLWYNEQFF. In DNA form, the CDR3 reads TGTGCCAGCAGCTCATTATGGTACAATGAGCAGTTCTTC.

Within the sample, this clone is medium-sized (0.01 to 0.1%). The chain combines TRBV7-9 with TRBJ1-1; TRBD1 matches 9 bases. The CDR3 spans 16 residues. Germline trimming cut 1 base from V and 3 bases from J; bases unmatched to any gene: 6. Per the germline V gene, CDR1 is SEHNR and CDR2 is FQNEAQ (reference sequence). The CDR3 DNA follows: TGTGCCAGCAGCTTAGGGACAGGGGCTGTGTACACTGAAGCTTTCTTT. Protein sequence: CASSLGTGAVYTEAFF.

This chain uses TRBV7-9 with TRBJ2-7; 7 bases fit TRBD1. Germline V gene data show CDR1 as SEHNR and CDR2 as FQNEAQ (reference sequence). V gave up 3 bases and J gave up 2 bases; unmatched junction bases: 7. This CDR3 is built from 15 residues. This CDR3 reads CASSFRTGEAYEQYF. The CDR3 coding sequence is TGTGCCAGCAGCTTTCGGACAGGAGAAGCCTACGAGCAGTACTTC.

The V and J genes are TRBV16 and TRBJ1-4, with 8 bases lining up with TRBD1. CDR3 length: 15 residues. V trimming: 2 bases; J trimming: 8 bases; junction bases outside the gene matches: 7. CDR1 is KGHSY, CDR2 FQNENV, per germline. The CDR3 is CASSQLTGDGEKLFF. CDR3 nucleotides: TGTGCCAGCAGCCAACTGACAGGGGATGGGGAAAAACTGTTTTTT.

The rearrangement joins TRBV5-1 to TRBJ1-1; no definite D call. The V end lost 1 base, the J end lost 7 bases, and 5 bases lay between the germline ends. The germline V gene has CDR1 SGHRS and CDR2 YFSETQ. This CDR3 has 11 amino acids. The CDR3 nucleotides are TGCGCCAGCAGCTTGCCAGTTGAAGCTTTCTTT. As protein: CASSLPVEAFF.

The genes are TRBV5-1 and TRBJ2-2; D not certain. Germline CDR1 is SGHRS and CDR2 is YFSETQ. Trimming pared 5 bases from V and 0 bases from J, leaving 14 bases between. CDR3 length: 16 amino acids. CDR3 loop: CASSFTASANTGELFF. The CDR3 DNA is TGCGCCAGCAGTTTTACAGCGTCCGCGAACACCGGGGAGCTGTTTTTT.

This clone was observed once. This chain uses TRBV19 with TRBJ1-5; no definite D call. CDR1 and CDR2 (germline): LNHDA, SQIVND (reference sequence). V dropped 3 bases and J dropped 3 bases, with 15 bases sitting between them. CDR3 length: 16 residues. The CDR3 coding sequence is TGTGCCAGTAGTATGGCCCGGACGGAGTACAATCAGCCCCAGCATTTT. Translating it yields CASSMARTEYNQPQHF.

The gene calls are TRBV6-1 and TRBJ2-5; D may be TRBD1 or TRBD2 (5 bases each). The CDR3 covers 15 residues. V dropped 5 bases and J dropped 2 bases, with 15 bases sitting between them. Germline V lookup: CDR1 MNHNS, CDR2 SASEGT. The CDR3 DNA is TGTGCCAGCAGTCGGGGCCAACAAACGCAAGAGACCCAGTACTTC. This encodes CASSRGQQTQETQYF.

This clone has only a few counts. Written as DNA, the CDR3 is TGTGCCAGCAGCTCATACAGGGACTCTGGAAACACCATATATTTT. Its translation: CASSSYRDSGNTIYF. J is TRBJ1-3 and V is TRBV7-2; tentatively, D is TRBD1 (6 bases). Germline lookup yields CDR1 SGHTA and CDR2 FQGNSA. CDR3 length: 15 amino acids. V dropped 4 bases and J dropped 0 bases, with 10 bases sitting between them.

This clone is medium-sized. The chain couples TRBV18 to TRBJ2-5; weak D call: TRBD2 (6 bases). Germline assignment: CDR1 KGHSH and CDR2 LQKENI. This CDR3 has 16 residues. The germline V and J ends were trimmed by 3 bases and 5 bases, with 19 bases remaining between them. The CDR3 region is CASSPLAAKRRETQYF. As DNA, the CDR3 is TGTGCCAGCTCACCTTTAGCGGCAAAGAGGCGGGAGACCCAGTACTTC.

Only a few counts were recorded for this clone. V and J are TRBV18 and TRBJ2-1; no reliable D call. CDR3 length equals 13 residues. Germline V gene data show CDR1 as KGHSH and CDR2 as LQKENI. Trimming shortened V by 0 bases and J by 3 bases, and 3 bases separated the two germline ends. CDR3 loop: CASSPPSYNEQFF. The CDR3 nucleotides are TGTGCCAGCTCACCACCTAGCTACAATGAGCAGTTCTTC. Full variable domain (missing parts from reference TRBV18 and TRBJ2-1): NAGVMQNPRHLVRRRGQEARLRCSPMKGHSHVYWYRQLPEEGLKFMVYLQKENIIDESGMPKERFSAEFPKEGPSILRIQQVVRGDSAAYFCASSPPSYNEQFFGPGTRLTVL.

The chain couples TRBV6-1 to TRBJ2-7; 7 bases map to TRBD2. Germline CDR1 reads MNHNS; CDR2 reads SASEGT. The CDR3 is 14 residues long. V was clipped by 6 bases and J by 3 bases; unmatched bases: 8. CDR3 sequence (DNA): TGTGCCAGCAGGACGGGCGGGAGCAGCTACGAGCAGTACTTC. It codes for CASRTGGSSYEQYF.

This chain links TRBV28 with TRBJ1-3; TRBD1 aligns across 7 bases. J was trimmed by 6 bases and V by 4 bases; bases with no gene match: 9. This CDR3 is built from 15 residues. Germline assignment: CDR1 MDHEN and CDR2 SYDVKM. Here the CDR3 DNA reads TGTGCCAGCAGTTCCCCGGACAGGCGTAAAAACACCATATATTTT. It encodes CASSSPDRRKNTIYF.

V gene TRBV5-4 combines with J gene TRBJ2-1; no reliable D call. Trimming pared 1 base from V and 12 bases from J, leaving 8 bases between. CDR1 and CDR2 (germline): SGHNT, YYREEE (reference sequence). The CDR3 extends over 11 amino acids. Here the CDR3 reads CASSLSGPQFF. DNA of the CDR3: TGTGCCAGCAGCTTGAGTGGACCGCAGTTCTTC.

The chain links TRBV6-1 to TRBJ1-4, with D possibly being TRBD1 (5 bases). The germline V and J ends were trimmed by 1 base and 7 bases, with 10 bases remaining between them. The CDR3 runs 14 residues. Germline lookup yields CDR1 MNHNS and CDR2 SASEGT. The CDR3 DNA reads as TGTGCCAGCAGTGAAGGGCAGGGTGCTGAAAAACTGTTTTTT. Translation: CASSEGQGAEKLFF.

The chain combines TRBV6-5 with TRBJ2-2; D possibly corresponds to TRBD2 (5 bases). The germline V and J ends were trimmed by 7 bases and 0 bases, with 12 bases remaining between them. CDR3 size: 15 residues. Germline V gene data show CDR1 as MNHEY and CDR2 as SVGAGI. CDR3 DNA: TGTGCCAGCACAAACCGGGGTTCGAACACCGGGGAGCTGTTTTTT. The encoded protein is CASTNRGSNTGELFF.

The gene calls are TRBV30 and TRBJ1-2; unclear D gene. This CDR3 is built from 14 residues. Trimming pared 6 bases from V and 3 bases from J, leaving 17 bases between. CDR1 GTSNPN and CDR2 SVGIG come from the germline V gene (reference sequence). CDR3 sequence reads: CACGVATLDYGYTF. CDR3 in DNA: TGTGCCTGCGGAGTTGCGACATTAGACTATGGCTACACCTTC.

By frequency in the sample, this clone is medium-sized. The chain links TRBV5-1 to TRBJ1-1, with D perhaps matching TRBD1 (6 bases). CDR1 and CDR2 (germline): SGHRS, YFSETQ. The CDR3 loop spans 13 amino acids. The V end lost 1 base, the J end lost 13 bases, and 17 bases lay between the germline ends. CDR3 in amino acids: CASSLPRGGPGFF. CDR3 sequence (DNA): TGCGCCAGCAGCTTGCCCCGCGGGGGCCCTGGTTTCTTT.

The chain uses TRBV29-1 and TRBJ1-5; possible D gene TRBD1, 6 bases. Germline CDR1 SQVTM, CDR2 ANQGSEA. The CDR3 loop spans 13 amino acids. V was pared by 4 bases and J by 6 bases, with 13 bases between. CDR3 in amino acids: CSVGQGRFQPQHF. In nucleotides, the CDR3 is TGCAGCGTTGGGCAGGGGAGGTTTCAGCCCCAGCATTTT.